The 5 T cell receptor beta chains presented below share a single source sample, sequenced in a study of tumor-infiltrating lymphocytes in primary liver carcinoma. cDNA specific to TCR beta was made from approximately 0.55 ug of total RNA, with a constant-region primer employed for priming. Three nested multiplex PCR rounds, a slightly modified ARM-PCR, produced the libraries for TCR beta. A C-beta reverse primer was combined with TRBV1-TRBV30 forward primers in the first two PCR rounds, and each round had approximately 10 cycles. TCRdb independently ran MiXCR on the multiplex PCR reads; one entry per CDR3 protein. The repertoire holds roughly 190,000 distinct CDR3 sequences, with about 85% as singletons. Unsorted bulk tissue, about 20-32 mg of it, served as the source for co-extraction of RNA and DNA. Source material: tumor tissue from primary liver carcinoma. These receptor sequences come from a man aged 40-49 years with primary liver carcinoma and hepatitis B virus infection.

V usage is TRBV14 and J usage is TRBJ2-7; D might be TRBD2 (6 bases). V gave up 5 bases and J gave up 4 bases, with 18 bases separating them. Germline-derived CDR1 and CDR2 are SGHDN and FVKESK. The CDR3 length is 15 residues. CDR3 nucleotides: TGTGCCAGCAGCTCCACTAGCATGGTTTATTACGAGCAGTACTTC. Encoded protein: CASSSTSMVYYEQYF.

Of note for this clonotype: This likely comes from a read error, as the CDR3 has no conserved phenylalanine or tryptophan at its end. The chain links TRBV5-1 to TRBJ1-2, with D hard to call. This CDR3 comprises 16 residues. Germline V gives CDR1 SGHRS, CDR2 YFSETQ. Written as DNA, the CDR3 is TGCGCCAACAGCTTGGCGCCCCTTGAGAATACCTATGGCTACACCTTA. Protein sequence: CANSLAPLENTYGYTL.

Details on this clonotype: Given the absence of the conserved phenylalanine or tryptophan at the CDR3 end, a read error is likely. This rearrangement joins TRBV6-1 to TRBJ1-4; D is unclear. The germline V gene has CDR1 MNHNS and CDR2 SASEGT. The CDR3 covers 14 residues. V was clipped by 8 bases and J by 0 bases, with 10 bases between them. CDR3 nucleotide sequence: TGTGCCAGCGCTTTCGGTACAACTAATGAAAAACTGTTTTTA. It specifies CASAFGTTNEKLFL.

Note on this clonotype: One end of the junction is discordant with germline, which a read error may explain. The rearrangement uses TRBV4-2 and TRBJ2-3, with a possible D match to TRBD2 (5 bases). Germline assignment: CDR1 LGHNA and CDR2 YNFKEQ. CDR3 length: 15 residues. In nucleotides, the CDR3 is TGTGCCAACAGCGGTTTTGAGGGAAGCACAGATACGCAGTATTTT. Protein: CANSGFEGSTDTQYF.

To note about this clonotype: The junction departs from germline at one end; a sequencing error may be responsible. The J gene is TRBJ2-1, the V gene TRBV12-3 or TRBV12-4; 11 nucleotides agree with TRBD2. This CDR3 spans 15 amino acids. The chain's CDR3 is CVSKGTSGTYNEQFF. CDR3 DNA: TGTGTCAGCAAGGGGACTAGCGGAACTTACAATGAGCAATTCTTC.